These T cell receptor beta chains were read from a single sample in a study of T cell responses to AZD1222 COVID-19 vaccine. The table came from immunoSEQ multiplex PCR; TCRdb's copy has only in-frame clones and leaves some out. This sample yields tens of thousands of clones, of which around 88% are seen a single time; 10% belongs to the top ten. The specimen comprised peripheral blood, sampled on day 0 of MenACWY control vaccination. These receptors came from an adult in good health. The CDR3 runs from the conserved cysteine through the conserved F or W. Fields, in order: V gene, clone size, CDR3 protein. Some rows have no size entry. The others give once, few or many, or a class for an expanded clone.

TRBV28	-	CASSPQGARTGELFF
TRBV4-2	-	CASSQEGPGGRANTGELFF
TRBV4-3	few	CASSQDDSSGNTIYF
TRBV5-1	once	CASREEVRDIQYF
TRBV19	-	CASSIFNGYTF
TRBV19	-	CASGGTGGPSEQFF
TRBV29-1	once	CSAVLAGGYQETQYF
TRBV5-1	-	CASSPTAGRLLAFF
TRBV20-1	many	CSASNSGGWTDTQYF
TRBV5-1	-	CASSLGAGRTLSYEQYF
TRBV6-2/TRBV6-3	-	CASSIYLAGGPEETQYF
TRBV30	-	CAWSVRGGWTEAFF
TRBV6-4	once	CASSAGYAFF
TRBV24-1	once	CATSEGWDRGSNQPQHF